This paragraph reports one TCR beta chain. The target of this receptor is not known. It has no much larger one-base neighbor in the sample; base qualities were not kept. The method behind the library was RT-PCR. The instrument was a NextSeq 550. TCRdb reran the public reads through fastp at Q25 and MiXCR, keeping productive beta chains. CDR3 protein sequences are deduplicated, and each keeps its most common genes and DNA. For this sample there are 70,000 to 75,000 distinct CDR3 sequences; around 27% appear just once. Around a quarter of the sample is taken by the ten largest. This sample is part of a study of patients and donors after allogeneic stem cell transplantation (dated by TCRdb to 2019 to 2021). V is reduced by 6 bases and J by 0 bases, leaving a spacing of 15 bases between them. The cysteine opens and the phenylalanine closes a CDR3 of 16 amino acids. Kept here is only the CDR3 DNA, which spans 48 bases and is read in frame from base 1.

The chain is encoded by TRBV12-3 or TRBV12-4 joined to TRBJ2-1; a weak D assignment points to TRBD1 (5 bases agree). Sequenced: blood, either unsorted or a sorted T cell fraction (not recorded which). The sequence came from a human donor who was either an allogeneic HSCT recipient or a stem cell or donor lymphocyte infusion donor (not recorded which). It is not recorded whose cells these are; they may come from a transplant donor. This receptor carries the CDR3 CASRTARQSSYNEQFF. DNA sequence: TGTGCCAGCAGAACCGCCCGACAGAGCTCCTACAATGAGCAGTTCTTC.